These T cell receptor beta chains were read from a single sample in a study of blood T cell repertoires in COVID-19. Profiled with immunoSEQ multiplex PCR; TCRdb holds only in-frame clones, not every one. Of 150,000 to 200,000 clones in the sample, around 89% were seen once. The sequenced sample consisted of peripheral blood. Receptor source: a man in his forties with active or convalescent COVID-19. Both conserved end residues are part of each CDR3. The order of the fields is CDR3 DNA, CDR3 protein, J gene, D gene, CDR3 length, V gene, clone size. The D gene is left open where the match is weak. Clone size is not always given. Where it is, it says once, few, many or a class for expanded clones.

cdr3_nt: TGTGCCGGCAGCTTACCGCAGGGCCCCCGGGGGTTT
cdr3_aa: CAGSLPQGPRGF
j_call: TRBJ1-1
d_call: NA
cdr3_length: 12
v_call: TRBV7-9
clone_size: NA

cdr3_nt: TGTGCCAGCAGCCCACTTCCCACTGAAGCTTTCTTT
cdr3_aa: CASSPLPTEAFF
j_call: TRBJ1-1
d_call: NA
cdr3_length: 12
v_call: TRBV11-3
clone_size: NA

cdr3_nt: TGTGCCAGCAGCTTAGCTCTTGAGCAGTTCTTC
cdr3_aa: CASSLALEQFF
j_call: TRBJ2-1
d_call: NA
cdr3_length: 11
v_call: TRBV7-8
clone_size: NA

cdr3_nt: TGTGCCAGTACATCCGGGGGGCAAGAGACCCAGTACTTC
cdr3_aa: CASTSGGQETQYF
j_call: TRBJ2-5
d_call: TRBD2
cdr3_length: 13
v_call: TRBV19
clone_size: NA

cdr3_nt: TGTGCCAGCAGCTTAGCGGGGGCCGGGGAGACCCAGTACTTC
cdr3_aa: CASSLAGAGETQYF
j_call: TRBJ2-5
d_call: NA
cdr3_length: 14
v_call: TRBV11-1
clone_size: NA

cdr3_nt: TGTGCCAGCAGCACCGGGACTAGCGGGATCGGTGAGCAGTTCTTC
cdr3_aa: CASSTGTSGIGEQFF
j_call: TRBJ2-1
d_call: TRBD2
cdr3_length: 15
v_call: TRBV6-5
clone_size: NA

cdr3_nt: TGCGCCAGCAGCCAGGAGCAGGGGGCAGCCTACGAGCAGTACTTC
cdr3_aa: CASSQEQGAAYEQYF
j_call: TRBJ2-7
d_call: TRBD1
cdr3_length: 15
v_call: TRBV4-1
clone_size: NA

cdr3_nt: TGTGCCAGCAGCTTTCGACAGGGCCGAGAGACCCAGTACTTC
cdr3_aa: CASSFRQGRETQYF
j_call: TRBJ2-5
d_call: TRBD1
cdr3_length: 14
v_call: TRBV5-4
clone_size: NA

cdr3_nt: TGTGCCTGGATAGTCTCTGGAAACACCATATATTTT
cdr3_aa: CAWIVSGNTIYF
j_call: TRBJ1-3
d_call: NA
cdr3_length: 12
v_call: TRBV30
clone_size: NA

cdr3_nt: TGTGCCAGCAGTGCCTCCGGGGGGAAGGTTGGTGAAGCTTTCTTT
cdr3_aa: CASSASGGKVGEAFF
j_call: TRBJ1-1
d_call: NA
cdr3_length: 15
v_call: TRBV2
clone_size: NA

cdr3_nt: TGTGCCAGCAGTTTATCGCTAGCGAATACGCAGTATTTT
cdr3_aa: CASSLSLANTQYF
j_call: TRBJ2-3
d_call: NA
cdr3_length: 13
v_call: TRBV12-3/TRBV12-4
clone_size: once

cdr3_nt: TGTGCCAGCAGTCGGAGACAGGCCTACGAGCAGTACTTC
cdr3_aa: CASSRRQAYEQYF
j_call: TRBJ2-7
d_call: NA
cdr3_length: 13
v_call: TRBV6-5
clone_size: NA

cdr3_nt: TGTGCCAGCAGCATCGGGACTAGCGGTTATCCCTACAATGAGCAGTTCTTC
cdr3_aa: CASSIGTSGYPYNEQFF
j_call: TRBJ2-1
d_call: TRBD2
cdr3_length: 17
v_call: TRBV7-2
clone_size: NA

cdr3_nt: TGTGCCAGCAGTTTATCACTGCGGGAGACGGCCTACGAGCAGTACTTC
cdr3_aa: CASSLSLRETAYEQYF
j_call: TRBJ2-7
d_call: TRBD2
cdr3_length: 16
v_call: TRBV27
clone_size: NA

cdr3_nt: TGCGCCAGCAGCTCAGTTGCTGGCGAGCAGTACTTC
cdr3_aa: CASSSVAGEQYF
j_call: TRBJ2-7
d_call: NA
cdr3_length: 12
v_call: TRBV5-1
clone_size: NA

cdr3_nt: TGTGCCAGTAGCATGTCAGCGGCGGTAGCCAAAAACATTCAGTACTTC
cdr3_aa: CASSMSAAVAKNIQYF
j_call: TRBJ2-4
d_call: NA
cdr3_length: 16
v_call: TRBV19
clone_size: NA

cdr3_nt: TGTGCCAGCAGTTATCAGGTGAACACTGAAGCTTTCTTT
cdr3_aa: CASSYQVNTEAFF
j_call: TRBJ1-1
d_call: NA
cdr3_length: 13
v_call: TRBV6-5
clone_size: NA

cdr3_nt: TGTGCCACCAGCACAGGGACAGGGAATGGGGAGACCCAGTACTTC
cdr3_aa: CATSTGTGNGETQYF
j_call: TRBJ2-5
d_call: TRBD1
cdr3_length: 15
v_call: TRBV15
clone_size: NA

cdr3_nt: TGTGCCAGCAGTCCGGGGAATACCTGGACAGGGATCTATGGCTACACCTTC
cdr3_aa: CASSPGNTWTGIYGYTF
j_call: TRBJ1-2
d_call: TRBD1
cdr3_length: 17
v_call: TRBV27
clone_size: NA

cdr3_nt: TGTGCCAGCAGCGTAGGCGGTCAGGGTAAGACCGAGCAGTACTTC
cdr3_aa: CASSVGGQGKTEQYF
j_call: TRBJ2-7
d_call: NA
cdr3_length: 15
v_call: TRBV9
clone_size: once

cdr3_nt: TGCGCCAGCAGGAGCCTCGGTATTCGGGACTACACACCCTACGAGCAGTACTTC
cdr3_aa: CASRSLGIRDYTPYEQYF
j_call: TRBJ2-7
d_call: TRBD2
cdr3_length: 18
v_call: TRBV10-2
clone_size: NA

cdr3_nt: TGTGCCAGCAGCTTAGATCGGAGTACTGAAGCTTTCTTT
cdr3_aa: CASSLDRSTEAFF
j_call: TRBJ1-1
d_call: NA
cdr3_length: 13
v_call: TRBV7-8
clone_size: NA

cdr3_nt: TGTGCCAGCAGCCAGGAGACAGCTACTAACACTGAAGCTTTCTTT
cdr3_aa: CASSQETATNTEAFF
j_call: TRBJ1-1
d_call: NA
cdr3_length: 15
v_call: TRBV3-1/TRBV3-2
clone_size: NA

cdr3_nt: TGCGCCAGCCGGGACTTCTATGAGCAGTTCTTC
cdr3_aa: CASRDFYEQFF
j_call: TRBJ2-1
d_call: NA
cdr3_length: 11
v_call: TRBV5-1
clone_size: NA

cdr3_nt: TGTGCCAGCAGCTTAGGCCTAAGGGACTACCCCTACGAGCAGTACTTC
cdr3_aa: CASSLGLRDYPYEQYF
j_call: TRBJ2-7
d_call: TRBD2
cdr3_length: 16
v_call: TRBV13
clone_size: NA

cdr3_nt: TGTGCCAGCAGCTTGGGGCAGGGAACGTCTGAAGCTTTCTTT
cdr3_aa: CASSLGQGTSEAFF
j_call: TRBJ1-1
d_call: NA
cdr3_length: 14
v_call: TRBV5-6
clone_size: NA

cdr3_nt: TGTGCCAGCAGTGAAGCTTCAAGGACAGGGGTGGGCTATGGCTACACCTTC
cdr3_aa: CASSEASRTGVGYGYTF
j_call: TRBJ1-2
d_call: TRBD1
cdr3_length: 17
v_call: TRBV6-1
clone_size: NA

cdr3_nt: TGTGCCAGCAGTGAAGCACCCCCAGGCTTCTACGAGCAGTACTTC
cdr3_aa: CASSEAPPGFYEQYF
j_call: TRBJ2-7
d_call: NA
cdr3_length: 15
v_call: TRBV6-1
clone_size: NA

cdr3_nt: TGTGCCAGTAGTCGAGGAAGACTGAACACTGAAGCTTTCTTT
cdr3_aa: CASSRGRLNTEAFF
j_call: TRBJ1-1
d_call: NA
cdr3_length: 14
v_call: TRBV19
clone_size: NA

cdr3_nt: TGTGCCAGCAGCGCGGGGACAGGGACGGGGGCTAACACTGAAGCTTTCTTT
cdr3_aa: CASSAGTGTGANTEAFF
j_call: TRBJ1-1
d_call: TRBD1
cdr3_length: 17
v_call: TRBV9
clone_size: NA

cdr3_nt: TGTGCCAGCAGTTGGACTAATAACTACGAGCAGTACTTC
cdr3_aa: CASSWTNNYEQYF
j_call: TRBJ2-7
d_call: NA
cdr3_length: 13
v_call: TRBV12-3/TRBV12-4
clone_size: few

cdr3_nt: TGCGCCAGCAGCTTGAGGCGGGGGGAAAGGGACACTGAAGCTTTCTTT
cdr3_aa: CASSLRRGERDTEAFF
j_call: TRBJ1-1
d_call: NA
cdr3_length: 16
v_call: TRBV5-1
clone_size: NA

cdr3_nt: TGTGCTAGTGGTTTGTCCGGGACATTGCAGGAGCAGTACTTC
cdr3_aa: CASGLSGTLQEQYF
j_call: TRBJ2-7
d_call: NA
cdr3_length: 14
v_call: TRBV12-5
clone_size: NA

cdr3_nt: TGTGCCAGCAGCCAAGGTGACGGGAGTAGCTACGAGCAGTACTTC
cdr3_aa: CASSQGDGSSYEQYF
j_call: TRBJ2-7
d_call: NA
cdr3_length: 15
v_call: TRBV4-2
clone_size: NA

cdr3_nt: TGTGCCAGCAGCGTTCGGGACTACGAGCGCTCCTACGAGCAGTACTTC
cdr3_aa: CASSVRDYERSYEQYF
j_call: TRBJ2-7
d_call: NA
cdr3_length: 16
v_call: TRBV21-1
clone_size: few

cdr3_nt: TGTGCCAGCAGCCTACTCGTGACAGGGGGCCCTCCAGGCTACACCTTC
cdr3_aa: CASSLLVTGGPPGYTF
j_call: TRBJ1-2
d_call: TRBD1
cdr3_length: 16
v_call: TRBV7-9
clone_size: NA

cdr3_nt: TGTGCCAGCAGTTTCTCGGACAGGCGCAATCAGCCCCAGCATTTT
cdr3_aa: CASSFSDRRNQPQHF
j_call: TRBJ1-5
d_call: TRBD1
cdr3_length: 15
v_call: TRBV28
clone_size: NA

cdr3_nt: TGTGCCAGCAGCCTAACCAATTCACCCCTCCACTTT
cdr3_aa: CASSLTNSPLHF
j_call: TRBJ1-6
d_call: NA
cdr3_length: 12
v_call: TRBV9
clone_size: NA

cdr3_nt: TGCGCCAGCAGCCTAGGGTGGCTAGCGGGGGCCCAAGAGACCCAGTACTTC
cdr3_aa: CASSLGWLAGAQETQYF
j_call: TRBJ2-5
d_call: TRBD2
cdr3_length: 17
v_call: TRBV5-1
clone_size: NA

cdr3_nt: TGTGCCAGCAGCTTGGACAGACGCGTCGCAACTAATGAAAAACTGTTTTTT
cdr3_aa: CASSLDRRVATNEKLFF
j_call: TRBJ1-4
d_call: NA
cdr3_length: 17
v_call: TRBV5-4
clone_size: NA

cdr3_nt: TGTGCCAGCAGCTTTGGCACCCTCTACGAGCAGTACTTC
cdr3_aa: CASSFGTLYEQYF
j_call: TRBJ2-7
d_call: NA
cdr3_length: 13
v_call: TRBV11-2
clone_size: NA

cdr3_nt: TGCGCCAGCAGCAGGGGAATTCCGGGACTAGCGGGAATAGGGAATGAGCAGTTCTTC
cdr3_aa: CASSRGIPGLAGIGNEQFF
j_call: TRBJ2-1
d_call: TRBD2
cdr3_length: 19
v_call: TRBV5-1
clone_size: once

cdr3_nt: TGTGCCAGCAGTTTGACAGAAACTGCTTATGGCTACACCTTC
cdr3_aa: CASSLTETAYGYTF
j_call: TRBJ1-2
d_call: NA
cdr3_length: 14
v_call: TRBV6-2/TRBV6-3
clone_size: NA

cdr3_nt: TGTGCCAGCAGCCGAGGACAGAGTGAGGTCCTCCACTTT
cdr3_aa: CASSRGQSEVLHF
j_call: TRBJ1-6
d_call: NA
cdr3_length: 13
v_call: TRBV7-8
clone_size: few

cdr3_nt: TGTGCCAGCAGTGAAAATACAGGGATTTTGAACAATCAGCCCCAGCATTTT
cdr3_aa: CASSENTGILNNQPQHF
j_call: TRBJ1-5
d_call: NA
cdr3_length: 17
v_call: TRBV6-1
clone_size: NA

cdr3_nt: TGTGCCAGCAGTCCTCTAGGGGCGAAATCTGGAAACACCATATATTTT
cdr3_aa: CASSPLGAKSGNTIYF
j_call: TRBJ1-3
d_call: NA
cdr3_length: 16
v_call: TRBV11-2
clone_size: NA

cdr3_nt: TGTGCCTCCCACCCCGGCAGCGGGAGGTCGAAGACCCAGTACTTC
cdr3_aa: CASHPGSGRSKTQYF
j_call: TRBJ2-5
d_call: TRBD2
cdr3_length: 15
v_call: TRBV30
clone_size: NA

cdr3_nt: TGTGCCAGCAGCTTAGGTAATACAGGGCTCAATGAGCAGTTCTTC
cdr3_aa: CASSLGNTGLNEQFF
j_call: TRBJ2-1
d_call: NA
cdr3_length: 15
v_call: TRBV11-3
clone_size: NA

cdr3_nt: TGTGCCAGCAGCGTAGAGGCTAGCGGGTATGGGGAGACCCAGTACTTC
cdr3_aa: CASSVEASGYGETQYF
j_call: TRBJ2-5
d_call: TRBD2
cdr3_length: 16
v_call: TRBV9
clone_size: NA

cdr3_nt: TGTGCCAGCAGTTTATCGCCAGGGTTGGGATCACCCCTCCACTTT
cdr3_aa: CASSLSPGLGSPLHF
j_call: TRBJ1-6
d_call: NA
cdr3_length: 15
v_call: TRBV27
clone_size: NA